This T cell receptor (beta chain) was sequenced in a study of blood T cells in healthy people across ages. Overall study results and limits: With unsorted PBMCs, a conclusive comparison of naive versus antigen-experienced cells was not possible.

With a J-beta primer mix and a sample-barcoded 5' primer, a second PCR ran about 7 to 12 cycles. MiXCR was run by TCRdb on the 5' RACE reads, yielding one entry per CDR3 protein. The table includes some 1.4 million distinct CDR3 sequences, roughly 40% detected once. This clonotype was counted between two and nine times. Its antigen is still unknown. The sequenced sample consisted of blood. This TCR was recovered from a woman between 18 and 30 years old in good health.

Written as DNA, the CDR3 is TGCAGCGTTGTTCAGGGGAACAGCAATCAGCCCCAGCATTTT. Residues: CSVVQGNSNQPQHF. V is TRBV29-1 and J is TRBJ1-5, with D maybe TRBD1 (6 bases). Germline V lookup: CDR1 SQVTM, CDR2 ANQGSEA. The CDR3 is made up of 14 amino acids. Trimming left V 4 bases short and J 1 base short, with 11 bases between.